These T cell receptor beta chains were read from a single sample in a study of blood T cell repertoires in COVID-19. The method was immunoSEQ multiplex PCR; TCRdb's version includes in-frame clones alone and lacks a portion of them. The sample records about 74,000 clones, more than 70% being singletons. Sequenced input: peripheral blood. All receptors derive from a man between 65 and 85 years old with active or convalescent COVID-19. Each CDR3 is given with its conserved first and last residue.

j_call,v_call,cdr3_aa
TRBJ2-1,TRBV4-1,CASSRDSHNEQFF
TRBJ1-5,TRBV19,CASSISYNQPQHF
TRBJ1-1,TRBV6-1,CASSDRTEAFF
TRBJ1-4,TRBV3-1/TRBV3-2,CASSLQGSSEKLFF
TRBJ2-1,TRBV5-1,CASSLVLGSTAYNEQFF
TRBJ1-5,TRBV28,CASSPGQRGNQPQHF
TRBJ2-7,TRBV20-1,CSASGRLAGGDEQYF
TRBJ2-3,TRBV23-1,CASSQRDRGSTDTQYF
TRBJ1-6,TRBV19,CASSIPSRGGVISYNSPLHF
TRBJ2-4,TRBV3-1/TRBV3-2,CASSLGPGKGNIQYF
TRBJ1-2,TRBV29-1,CSVPDRGRSNGYTF
TRBJ1-6,TRBV7-9,CASTLEATNSPLHF
TRBJ1-5,TRBV30,CAWSRTGVFNQPQHF
TRBJ1-3,TRBV9,CASSVTPGGRTGNTIYF
TRBJ2-6,TRBV5-4,CASSQTGVSGANVLTF
TRBJ1-6,TRBV5-1,CASSLAGNSPLHF
TRBJ1-2,TRBV10-2,CASSARQAGWAYTF
TRBJ2-7,TRBV10-3,CAIRLAGGAYEQYF
TRBJ2-5,TRBV27,CASSSRTLQETQYF
TRBJ2-7,TRBV7-2,CASSPGQGKTYEQYF
TRBJ2-2,TRBV27,CASRGLADTGELFF
TRBJ2-3,TRBV15,CATSRDQGSTDTQYF
TRBJ1-5,TRBV19,CASSIGGLNQPQHF
TRBJ2-3,TRBV3-1/TRBV3-2,CASSPLPGQGAVDTQYF
TRBJ2-3,TRBV5-6,CASSLDRTDTQYF
TRBJ1-4,TRBV28,CASSFPATGGNEKLFF
TRBJ2-1,TRBV5-4,CASTQDRALYNEQFF
TRBJ2-7,TRBV23-1,CASSRGQPLLEQYF
TRBJ1-2,TRBV19,CATNPGQGYGYTF
TRBJ2-7,TRBV6-5,CASSYRGTVSYEQYF
TRBJ2-7,TRBV7-8,CASSPLAIGSYEQYF
TRBJ1-2,TRBV6-5,CASSNTDYGYTF
TRBJ2-3,TRBV9,CASSVGAGVSTDTQYF
TRBJ2-5,TRBV11-2,CASSLGAEETQYF
TRBJ2-3,TRBV29-1,CSVRVGLTDTQYF
TRBJ1-6,TRBV27,CASNLGQANSPLHF
TRBJ2-5,TRBV5-4,CASSLSAQETQYF
TRBJ1-2,TRBV4-1,CASSQGGGAQGYTF
TRBJ2-5,TRBV7-2,CASSLGLAGGPQYF
TRBJ2-3,TRBV7-7,CASSLGVAGADTQYF
TRBJ1-5,TRBV2,CASSDFRNQPQHF
TRBJ1-1,TRBV21-1,CASSTNGLMNTEAFF
TRBJ1-2,TRBV6-5,CASSPRTGQGYTF
TRBJ2-1,TRBV7-3,CASSLIPLAGGPGLKQFF
TRBJ2-1,TRBV5-4,CASSPVGGSRAEQFF
TRBJ1-5,TRBV10-3,CAISDTGGQPQHF
TRBJ1-2,TRBV7-2,CASSSLQSQGAYGYTF